These 20 T cell receptor beta chains were sequenced from one sample in a study of blood T cell repertoires in COVID-19. The method was immunoSEQ multiplex PCR; TCRdb's version includes in-frame clones alone and lacks a portion of them. Of around 250,000 clones in the sample, around 84% were seen once. Sequenced sample: PBMCs or T cells enriched from blood (not recorded which). These receptors originate from a man younger than 40 with acute COVID-19.

The chain couples TRBV5-1 to TRBJ2-3, with 10 positions matching TRBD2. Germline V lookup: CDR1 SGHRS, CDR2 YFSETQ. This CDR3 comprises 14 residues. V trimming: 4 bases; J trimming: 4 bases; junction bases outside the gene matches: 3. CDR3 amino acids: CASSLGTSADTQYF. The CDR3 DNA reads as TGCGCCAGCAGCCTAGGGACTAGCGCAGATACGCAGTATTTT.

V usage is TRBV5-5 and J usage is TRBJ1-6; D is uncertain. The CDR3 loop spans 16 amino acids. Per the germline V gene, CDR1 is SGHKS and CDR2 is YYEKEE (reference sequence). Trimming took 0 bases from V and 6 from J, leaving 13 bases between them. In DNA, the CDR3 is TGTGCCAGCAGCTTGGGCCGAGGACTCATTAATTCACCCCTCCACTTT. It encodes CASSLGRGLINSPLHF.

This clone came up a few times. J is TRBJ2-7 and V is TRBV7-6; TRBD1 agrees at 7 bases. The CDR3 sequence is 15 residues long. The ends lost 0 bases at V and 3 bases at J; junction bases unmatched: 5. The germline V gene has CDR1 SGHVS and CDR2 FNYEAQ. CDR3 protein: CASSLATGLDYEQYV. DNA of the CDR3: TGTGCCAGCAGCTTAGCGACAGGGCTTGACTACGAGCAGTACGTC.

Comments on this clone: Sequence at one end of the junction differs from germline and may be a read error. The V call is TRBV5-1, the J call TRBJ2-1; 8 nucleotides agree with TRBD2. CDR3 length: 15 residues. Per the germline V gene, CDR1 is SGHRS and CDR2 is YFSETQ. The CDR3 sequence: CASSLTSGPYNEQFF. The CDR3 nucleotides read TGTGCCAGCAGCTTAACTAGCGGCCCCTACAATGAGCAGTTCTTC.

This rearrangement joins TRBV19 to TRBJ1-4; possibly TRBD1 for D (5 bases). Trimming stripped 6 bases from V and 5 bases from J, with 10 bases between. The germline gives CDR1 LNHDA, CDR2 SQIVND (reference sequence). The CDR3 is 13 amino acids. CDR3 in DNA: TGTGCCAGTAGGGAAAGGGGAAATGAAAAACTGTTTTTT. It specifies CASRERGNEKLFF. The complete variable domain, with remaining parts taken from reference TRBV19 and TRBJ1-4, reads DGGITQSPKYLFRKEGQNVTLSCEQNLNHDAMYWYRQDPGQGLRLIYYSQIVNDFQKGDIAEGYSVSREKKESFPLTVTSAQKNPTAFYLCASRERGNEKLFFGSGTQLSVL.

The chain carries TRBV25-1 and TRBJ1-4; possible D gene TRBD1, 5 bases. The V gene lost 1 base and the J gene lost 5 bases, with 14 bases spanning the gap. Germline CDR1 reads MGHDK; CDR2 reads SYGVNS. The length of the CDR3 is 16 residues. CDR3 sequence reads: CASSEFSQGVNEKLFF. The CDR3 DNA sequence: TGTGCCAGCAGTGAATTTTCGCAGGGCGTAAATGAAAAACTGTTTTTT.

This clone appeared once. The chain couples TRBV2 to TRBJ1-2; D might be TRBD1 (6 bases). The CDR3 has 13 amino acids. With 6 bases removed from V and 8 bases from J, the gap between germline ends came to 16 bases. CDR1 is SNHLY and CDR2 is FYNNEI in the germline V gene. CDR3 bases: TGTGCCAGCAGCGTCAGGGAGGGACAAGGCTACACCTTC. It encodes CASSVREGQGYTF.

V usage is TRBV5-5 and J usage is TRBJ1-2; 11 positions match TRBD1. The junction had 11 bases not matched to a gene; V was cut back by 5 bases and J by 5 bases. From germline, CDR1 is SGHKS and CDR2 YYEKEE (reference sequence). This CDR3 is built from 16 residues. The CDR3 sequence: CASRSSEGTGGYGYTF. Here the CDR3 DNA reads TGTGCCAGCAGGTCCTCCGAGGGGACAGGGGGATATGGCTACACCTTC.

V usage is TRBV18 and J usage is TRBJ1-4; possibly TRBD1 for D (6 bases). Germline assignment: CDR1 KGHSH and CDR2 LQKENI. V lost 1 base and J 12 bases, leaving 18 bases between the germline ends. The CDR3 consists of 15 residues. The CDR3 is CASSPQGGGVAELFF. The CDR3 coding sequence is TGTGCCAGCTCACCACAGGGAGGGGGTGTGGCGGAACTGTTTTTT.

CDR3: CATSDFRFGYTF. In nucleotides, the CDR3 is TGTGCCACCAGTGATTTCCGGTTTGGCTACACCTTC. This sequence joins TRBV24-1 and TRBJ1-2, with D unresolved. The V and J ends lost 1 base and 7 bases respectively, with 6 bases between them. CDR1 and CDR2 (germline): KGHDR, SFDVKD. There are 12 residues in the CDR3.

The rearrangement joins TRBV9 to TRBJ2-1, with TRBD1 matching over 8 bases. CDR1 is SGDLS, CDR2 YYNGEE, per germline. Germline trimming cut 0 bases from V and 6 bases from J; bases unmatched to any gene: 8. This CDR3 has 16 residues. Here the CDR3 reads CASSVARQGPSNEQFF. CDR3 sequence (DNA): TGTGCCAGCAGCGTAGCGAGACAGGGGCCCTCCAATGAGCAGTTCTTC.

The chain joins TRBV6-5 to TRBJ1-1; D is possibly TRBD1 (5 bases). V lost 2 bases and J lost 3, with 10 bases in between. The length of the CDR3 is 14 residues. Germline V gene data show CDR1 as MNHEY and CDR2 as SVGAGI. This chain's CDR3 is CASSYTTGDTEAFF. CDR3 in DNA: TGTGCCAGCAGTTACACGACGGGGGACACTGAAGCTTTCTTT.

Points on this clone: This may be a read error, as it is one base from a much larger clone. The gene calls are TRBV28 and TRBJ1-5; 7 bases fit TRBD1. The CDR3 runs 13 residues. Germline CDR1 is MDHEN and CDR2 is SYDVKM. The ends lost 6 bases at V and 5 bases at J; junction bases unmatched: 4. The CDR3 spells CASRFQGDQPQHF. In nucleotides, the CDR3 is TGTGCCAGCAGGTTTCAGGGGGATCAGCCCCAGCATTTT.

The CDR3 coding sequence is TGTGCCTGGAGTGCGACAGGGGGCCGATTCACTGAAGCTTTCTTT. Its translation: CAWSATGGRFTEAFF. The chain uses TRBV30 and TRBJ1-1; 10 bases line up with TRBD1. Germline V CDR1 and CDR2: GTSNPN, SVGIG (reference sequence). The CDR3 is made up of 15 amino acids. J was trimmed by 4 bases and V by 1 base; bases with no gene match: 6.

The chain couples TRBV23-1 to TRBJ2-5; maybe TRBD1 (6 bases). TRBV23-1 carries the ORF label, with uncertain function. The CDR3 has 16 amino acids. V was shortened by 3 bases and J by 5 bases, with 19 bases between the two germline ends. The CDR3 sequence: CASSHHRRGPGETQYF. CDR3 DNA sequence: TGCGCCAGCAGTCACCATCGCAGGGGACCTGGGGAGACCCAGTACTTC.

The V call is TRBV7-2, the J call TRBJ2-1, with D possibly matching TRBD2 (6 bases). CDR1 SGHTA and CDR2 FQGNSA come from the germline V gene. The CDR3 has 13 amino acids. V was trimmed by 4 bases and J by 5 bases, leaving 9 bases between them. CDR3 protein: CASSSGLNNEQFF. CDR3 in DNA: TGTGCCAGCAGCTCGGGACTCAACAATGAGCAGTTCTTC.

The rearrangement joins TRBV6-5 to TRBJ1-5, with 7 bases that match TRBD1. The CDR3 loop spans 15 amino acids. Germline loops: CDR1 MNHEY, CDR2 SVGAGI. V lost 6 bases, J lost 6 bases, and 11 bases stayed unmatched. CDR3 amino acids: CASRADRAMGQPQHF. In nucleotides, the CDR3 is TGTGCCAGCAGGGCTGACAGGGCGATGGGTCAGCCCCAGCATTTT.

This chain links TRBV7-2 with TRBJ1-1; 7 bases are shared with TRBD1. In germline, CDR1 is SGHTA, CDR2 FQGNSA. After removal of 5 bases from V and 3 bases from J, the junction contained 9 bases not matched to a gene. The CDR3 runs to 15 residues. For the CDR3, the DNA is TGTGCCAGCAGCCAAGACAGGGCCATCGACACTGAAGCTTTCTTT. Protein product: CASSQDRAIDTEAFF.

The V gene is TRBV5-6, the J gene TRBJ2-1, with TRBD2 matching over 10 bases. Germline trimming cut 5 bases from V and 5 bases from J; bases unmatched to any gene: 7. The CDR3 has 15 residues. The germline V gene encodes CDR1 SGHDT and CDR2 YYEEEE. The CDR3 nucleotides are TGTGCCAGCAGAGAAAAGCGGGAGGGCCACAATGAGCAGTTCTTC. This translates into CASREKREGHNEQFF. The full variable domain, with the rest looked up from reference TRBV5-6 and TRBJ2-1, is DAGVTQSPTHLIKTRGQQVTLRCSPKSGHDTVSWYQQALGQGPQFIFQYYEEEERQRGNFPDRFSGHQFPNYSSELNVNALLLGDSALYLCASREKREGHNEQFFGPGTRLTVL.

CDR3 sequence reads: CASSPSSTGSDSPLHF. Here the CDR3 DNA reads TGTGCCAGCAGTCCTAGTTCGACAGGGTCGGATTCACCCCTCCACTTT. V is TRBV7-2 and J is TRBJ1-6; 7 bases are a match to TRBD1. CDR1 is SGHTA, CDR2 FQGNSA, per germline. CDR3 length: 16 residues. V lost 6 bases to trimming and J lost 8 bases; unmatched junction nucleotides: 13.